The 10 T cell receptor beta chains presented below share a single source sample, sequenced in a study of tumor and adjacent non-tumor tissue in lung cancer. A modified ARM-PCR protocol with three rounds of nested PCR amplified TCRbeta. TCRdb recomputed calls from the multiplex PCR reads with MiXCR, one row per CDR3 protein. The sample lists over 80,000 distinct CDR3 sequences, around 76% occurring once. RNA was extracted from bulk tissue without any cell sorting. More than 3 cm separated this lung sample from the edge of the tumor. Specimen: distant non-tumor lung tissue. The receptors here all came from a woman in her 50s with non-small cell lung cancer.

CDR3 DNA: TGTGCCAGCAGCTTAGAGGCTAGCGCTAACAATGAGCAGTTCTTC. As protein: CASSLEASANNEQFF. The J gene is TRBJ2-1, the V gene TRBV7-6; D perhaps matches TRBD2 (6 bases). The CDR3 consists of 15 residues. V was trimmed by 1 base and J by 5 bases, leaving 12 bases between them. Germline lookup yields CDR1 SGHVS and CDR2 FNYEAQ.

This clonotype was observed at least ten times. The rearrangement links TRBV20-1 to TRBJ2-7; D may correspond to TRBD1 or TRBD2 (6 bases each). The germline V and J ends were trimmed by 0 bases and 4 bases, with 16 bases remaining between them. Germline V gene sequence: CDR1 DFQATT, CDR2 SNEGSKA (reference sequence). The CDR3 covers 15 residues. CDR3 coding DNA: TGCAGTGCTAGAGATCGGCAGGGGACTGCTTACGAGCAGTACTTC. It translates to CSARDRQGTAYEQYF.

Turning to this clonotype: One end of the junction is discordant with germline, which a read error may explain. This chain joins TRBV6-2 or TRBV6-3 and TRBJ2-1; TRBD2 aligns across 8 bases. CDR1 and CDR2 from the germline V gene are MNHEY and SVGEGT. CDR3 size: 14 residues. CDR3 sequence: CASSYGTSYNEQLF. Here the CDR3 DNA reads TGTGCCAGCAGTTACGGGACTAGTTATAATGAGCAGCTCTTC.

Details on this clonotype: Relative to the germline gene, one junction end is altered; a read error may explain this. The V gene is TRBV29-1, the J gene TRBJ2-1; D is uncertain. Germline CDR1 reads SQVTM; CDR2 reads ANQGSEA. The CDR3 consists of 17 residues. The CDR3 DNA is TGCAGCGTAGAAGATCTAGAAGGGCGGAGCTCCTACAATGATCAGTTCTTC. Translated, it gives CSVEDLEGRSSYNDQFF.

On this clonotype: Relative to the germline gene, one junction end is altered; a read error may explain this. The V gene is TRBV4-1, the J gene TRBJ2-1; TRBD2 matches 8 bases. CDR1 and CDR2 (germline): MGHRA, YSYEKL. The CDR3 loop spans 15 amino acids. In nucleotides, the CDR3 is TGCGCCAGAAGCCCGGGTGGTAGCGGGATCACTGAGCAGATCTTC. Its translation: CARSPGGSGITEQIF.

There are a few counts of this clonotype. Written as DNA, the CDR3 is TGTGCCAGCAGGGGGACAGGGGGCGGATCGCAGTATTTT. Translation: CASRGTGGGSQYF. V is TRBV2 and J is TRBJ2-3, with TRBD1 matching 12 bases. The length of the CDR3 is 13 residues. With 6 bases clipped from V and 10 bases from J, the junction kept 5 bases outside the gene matches. CDR1 and CDR2 from the germline V gene are SNHLY and FYNNEI.

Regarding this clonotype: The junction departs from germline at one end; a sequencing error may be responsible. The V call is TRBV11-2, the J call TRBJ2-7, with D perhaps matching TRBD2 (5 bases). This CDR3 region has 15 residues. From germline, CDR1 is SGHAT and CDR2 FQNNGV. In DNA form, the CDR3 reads TGTGCCAGCAGCACCGGGATAGCGCGCACCTACGTGCAGTATTTC. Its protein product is CASSTGIARTYVQYF.

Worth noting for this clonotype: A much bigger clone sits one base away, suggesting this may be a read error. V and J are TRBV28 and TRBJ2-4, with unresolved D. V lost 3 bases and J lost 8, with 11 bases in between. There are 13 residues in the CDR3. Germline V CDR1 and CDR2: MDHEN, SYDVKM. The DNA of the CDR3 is TGTGCCAGCAGTTTCCGGAAAGTGGACATTCAGTACTTC. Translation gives CASSFRKVDIQYF. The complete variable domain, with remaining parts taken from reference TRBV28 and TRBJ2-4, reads DVKVTQSSRYLVKRTGEKVFLECVQDMDHENMFWYRQDPGLGLRLIYFSYDVKMKEKGDIPEGYSVSREKKERFSLILESASTNQTSMYLCASSFRKVDIQYFGAGTRLSVL.

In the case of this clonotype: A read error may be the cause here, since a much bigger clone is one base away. DNA of the CDR3: TGTGCCAGCAGCTTAGGACAGTTCTCTGAGGCCAACGTCCTGACTTTC. Protein product: CASSLGQFSEANVLTF. The chain joins TRBV11-2 to TRBJ2-6; tentative D call: TRBD1 (5 bases). This CDR3 contains 16 residues. The germline V gene has CDR1 SGHAT and CDR2 FQNNGV.

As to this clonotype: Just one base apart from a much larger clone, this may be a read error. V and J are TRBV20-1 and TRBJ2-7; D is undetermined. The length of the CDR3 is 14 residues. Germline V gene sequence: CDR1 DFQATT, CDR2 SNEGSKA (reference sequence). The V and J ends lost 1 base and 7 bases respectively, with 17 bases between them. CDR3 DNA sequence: TGCAGTGCTAGAGCTCCGGGCTCCCGGTGGGAGCAGTACTTC. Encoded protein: CSARAPGSRWEQYF.